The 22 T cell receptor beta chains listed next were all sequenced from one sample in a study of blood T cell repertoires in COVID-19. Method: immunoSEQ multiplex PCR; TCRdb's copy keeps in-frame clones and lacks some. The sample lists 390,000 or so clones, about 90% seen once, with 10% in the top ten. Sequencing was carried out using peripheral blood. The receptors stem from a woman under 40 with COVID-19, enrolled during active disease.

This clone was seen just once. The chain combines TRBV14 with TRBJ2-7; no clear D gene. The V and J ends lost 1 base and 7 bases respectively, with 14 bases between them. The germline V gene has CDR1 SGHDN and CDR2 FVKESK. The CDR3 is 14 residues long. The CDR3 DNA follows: TGTGCCAGCAGCCAAGGTTTGTACGGTGGTGAGCAGTACTTC. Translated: CASSQGLYGGEQYF. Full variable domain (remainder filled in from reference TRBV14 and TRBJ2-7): EAGVTQFPSHSVIEKGQTVTLRCDPISGHDNLYWYRRVMGKEIKFLLHFVKESKQDESGMPNNRFLAERTGGTYSTLKVQPAELEDSGVYFCASSQGLYGGEQYFGPGTRLTVT.

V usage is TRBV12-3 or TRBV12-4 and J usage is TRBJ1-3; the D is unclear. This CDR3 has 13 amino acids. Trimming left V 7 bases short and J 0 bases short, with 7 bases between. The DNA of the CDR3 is TGTGCCAGCAACACCTTCTCTGGAAACACCATATATTTT. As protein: CASNTFSGNTIYF.

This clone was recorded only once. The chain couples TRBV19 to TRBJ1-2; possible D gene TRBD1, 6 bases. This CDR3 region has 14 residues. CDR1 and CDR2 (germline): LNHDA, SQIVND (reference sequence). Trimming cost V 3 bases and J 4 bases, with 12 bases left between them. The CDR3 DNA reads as TGTGCCAGTAGTATCGCAGGGGTCCCCTATGGCTACACCTTC. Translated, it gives CASSIAGVPYGYTF.

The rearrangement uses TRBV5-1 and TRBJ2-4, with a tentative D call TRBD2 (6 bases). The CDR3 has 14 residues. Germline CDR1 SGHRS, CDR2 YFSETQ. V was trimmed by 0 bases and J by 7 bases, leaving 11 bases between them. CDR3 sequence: CASSLGLGGNIQYF. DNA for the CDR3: TGCGCCAGCAGCTTGGGACTCGGAGGGAACATTCAGTACTTC.

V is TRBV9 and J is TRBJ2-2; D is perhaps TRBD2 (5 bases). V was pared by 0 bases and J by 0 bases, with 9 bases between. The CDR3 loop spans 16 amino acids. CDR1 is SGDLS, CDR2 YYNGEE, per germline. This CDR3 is CASSVGRAANTGELFF. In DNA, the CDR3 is TGTGCCAGCAGCGTAGGTCGAGCGGCGAACACCGGGGAGCTGTTTTTT.

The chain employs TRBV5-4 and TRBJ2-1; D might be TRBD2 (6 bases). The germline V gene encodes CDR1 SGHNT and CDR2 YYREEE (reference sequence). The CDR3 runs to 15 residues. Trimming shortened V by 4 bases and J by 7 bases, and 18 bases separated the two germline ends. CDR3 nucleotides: TGTGCCAGCAGCCGGGGACTTATCTCGGGGAATGAGCAGTTCTTC. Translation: CASSRGLISGNEQFF.

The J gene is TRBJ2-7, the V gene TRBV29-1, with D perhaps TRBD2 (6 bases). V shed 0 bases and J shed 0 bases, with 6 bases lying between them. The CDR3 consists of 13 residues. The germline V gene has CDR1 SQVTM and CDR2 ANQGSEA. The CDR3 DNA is TGCAGCGTTGAAGACGGGGGCTCCTACGAGCAGTACTTC. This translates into CSVEDGGSYEQYF.

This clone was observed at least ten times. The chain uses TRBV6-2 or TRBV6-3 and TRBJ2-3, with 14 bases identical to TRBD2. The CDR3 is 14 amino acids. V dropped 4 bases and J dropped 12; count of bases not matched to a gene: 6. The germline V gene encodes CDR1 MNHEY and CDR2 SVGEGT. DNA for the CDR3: TGTGCCAGCAGTTCGACGGGACTAGCGGGAGTTCAGTATTTT. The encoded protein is CASSSTGLAGVQYF.

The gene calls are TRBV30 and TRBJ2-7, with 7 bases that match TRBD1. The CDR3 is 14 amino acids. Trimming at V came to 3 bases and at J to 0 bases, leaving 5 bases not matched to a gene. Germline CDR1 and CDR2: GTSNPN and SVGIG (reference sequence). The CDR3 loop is CAWRGQNPSYEQYF. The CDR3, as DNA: TGTGCCTGGAGGGGACAGAATCCCTCCTACGAGCAGTACTTC.

The CDR3 protein is CASSPRPGGDTQYF. The CDR3 region has the DNA TGTGCCAGCTCCCCGAGGCCCGGCGGGGATACGCAGTATTTT. This chain joins TRBV18 and TRBJ2-3, with D perhaps matching TRBD2 (5 bases). This CDR3 contains 14 residues. Trimming removed 6 bases at V and 6 bases at J, with 16 bases between. CDR1 is KGHSH and CDR2 is LQKENI in the germline V gene.

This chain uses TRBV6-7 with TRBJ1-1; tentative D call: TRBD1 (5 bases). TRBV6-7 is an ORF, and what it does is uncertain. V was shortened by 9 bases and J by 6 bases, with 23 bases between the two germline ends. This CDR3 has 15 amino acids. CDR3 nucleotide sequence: TGTGCCAGACTGAAGACGGGACTTTACGTTCCTGAAGCTTTCTTT. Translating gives CARLKTGLYVPEAFF.

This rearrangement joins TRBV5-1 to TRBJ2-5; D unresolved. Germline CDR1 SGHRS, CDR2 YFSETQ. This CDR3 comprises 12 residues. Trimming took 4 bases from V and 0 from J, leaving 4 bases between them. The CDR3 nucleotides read TGCGCCAGCAGCCCTCACCAAGAGACCCAGTACTTC. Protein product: CASSPHQETQYF.

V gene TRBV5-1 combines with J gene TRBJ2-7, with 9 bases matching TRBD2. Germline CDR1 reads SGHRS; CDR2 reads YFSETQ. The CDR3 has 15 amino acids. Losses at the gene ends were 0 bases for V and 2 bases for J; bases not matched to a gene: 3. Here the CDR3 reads CASSLGASGTYEQYF. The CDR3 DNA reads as TGCGCCAGCAGCTTGGGGGCTAGCGGGACCTACGAGCAGTACTTC. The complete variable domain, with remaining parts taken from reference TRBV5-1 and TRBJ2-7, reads KAGVTQTPRYLIKTRGQQVTLSCSPISGHRSVSWYQQTPGQGLQFLFEYFSETQRNKGNFPGRFSGRQFSNSRSEMNVSTLELGDSALYLCASSLGASGTYEQYFGPGTRLTVT.

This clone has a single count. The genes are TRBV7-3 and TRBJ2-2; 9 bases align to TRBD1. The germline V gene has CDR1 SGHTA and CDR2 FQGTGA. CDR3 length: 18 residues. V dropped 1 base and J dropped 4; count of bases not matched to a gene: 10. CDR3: CASSLRAGQGISTGELFF. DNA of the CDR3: TGTGCCAGCAGCTTAAGGGCGGGACAGGGAATTAGCACCGGGGAGCTGTTTTTT. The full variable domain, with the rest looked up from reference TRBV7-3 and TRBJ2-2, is GAGVSQTPSNKVTEKGKYVELRCDPISGHTALYWYRQSLGQGPEFLIYFQGTGAADDSGLPNDRFFAVRPEGSVSTLKIQRTERGDSAVYLCASSLRAGQGISTGELFFGEGSRLTVL.

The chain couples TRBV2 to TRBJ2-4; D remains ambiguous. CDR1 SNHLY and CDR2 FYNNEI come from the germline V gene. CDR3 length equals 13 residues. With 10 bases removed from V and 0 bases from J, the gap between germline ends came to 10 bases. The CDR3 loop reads CATSEPAKNIQYF. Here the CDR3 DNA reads TGTGCCACGTCAGAACCAGCCAAAAACATTCAGTACTTC.

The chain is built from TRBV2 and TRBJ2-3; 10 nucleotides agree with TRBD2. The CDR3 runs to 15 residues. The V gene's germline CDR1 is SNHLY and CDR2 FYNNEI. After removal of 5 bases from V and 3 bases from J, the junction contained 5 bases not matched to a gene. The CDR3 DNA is TGTGCCAGCAGTAGCGGGAGGGCGTTGACAGATACGCAGTATTTT. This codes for CASSSGRALTDTQYF.

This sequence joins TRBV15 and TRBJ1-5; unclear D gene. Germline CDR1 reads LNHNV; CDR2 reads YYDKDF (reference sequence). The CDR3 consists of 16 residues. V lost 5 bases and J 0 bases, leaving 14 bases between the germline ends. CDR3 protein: CATSGRRETSNQPQHF. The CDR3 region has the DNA TGTGCCACCAGCGGGAGGAGGGAAACTAGCAATCAGCCCCAGCATTTT.

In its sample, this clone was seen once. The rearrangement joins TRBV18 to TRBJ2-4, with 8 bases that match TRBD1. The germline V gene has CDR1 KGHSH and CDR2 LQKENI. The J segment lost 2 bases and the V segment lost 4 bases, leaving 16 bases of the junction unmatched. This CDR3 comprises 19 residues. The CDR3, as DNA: TGTGCCAGCTCACTCGTTTCCCTTCCAGGGGGCGCAACCAAAAACATTCAGTACTTC. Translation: CASSLVSLPGGATKNIQYF.

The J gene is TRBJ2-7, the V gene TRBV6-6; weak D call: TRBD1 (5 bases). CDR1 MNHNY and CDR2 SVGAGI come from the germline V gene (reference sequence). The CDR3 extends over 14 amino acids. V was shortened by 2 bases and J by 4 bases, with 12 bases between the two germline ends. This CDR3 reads CASSYLFGAYEQYF. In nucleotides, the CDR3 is TGTGCCAGCAGTTACCTTTTTGGGGCGTACGAGCAGTACTTC.

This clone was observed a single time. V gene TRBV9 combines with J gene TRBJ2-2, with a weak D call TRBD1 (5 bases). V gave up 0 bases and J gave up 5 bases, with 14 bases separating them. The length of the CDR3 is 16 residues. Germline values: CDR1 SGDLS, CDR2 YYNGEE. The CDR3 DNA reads TGTGCCAGCAGCGTAGATTCGGCAGGGTTTACCGGGGAGCTGTTTTTT. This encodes CASSVDSAGFTGELFF.

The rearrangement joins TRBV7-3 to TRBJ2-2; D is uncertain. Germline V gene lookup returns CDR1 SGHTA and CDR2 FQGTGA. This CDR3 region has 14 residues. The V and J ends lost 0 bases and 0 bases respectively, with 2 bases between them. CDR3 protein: CASSLTANTGELFF. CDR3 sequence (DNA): TGTGCCAGCAGCTTAACCGCGAACACCGGGGAGCTGTTTTTT. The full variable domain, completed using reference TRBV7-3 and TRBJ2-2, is GAGVSQTPSNKVTEKGKYVELRCDPISGHTALYWYRQSLGQGPEFLIYFQGTGAADDSGLPNDRFFAVRPEGSVSTLKIQRTERGDSAVYLCASSLTANTGELFFGEGSRLTVL.

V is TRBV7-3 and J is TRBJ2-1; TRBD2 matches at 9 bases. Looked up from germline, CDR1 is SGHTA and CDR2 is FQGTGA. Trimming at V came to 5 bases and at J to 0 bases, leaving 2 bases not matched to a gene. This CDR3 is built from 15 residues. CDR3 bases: TGTGCCAGCAGCCCGACTAGCGGCTCCTACAATGAGCAGTTCTTC. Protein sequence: CASSPTSGSYNEQFF.